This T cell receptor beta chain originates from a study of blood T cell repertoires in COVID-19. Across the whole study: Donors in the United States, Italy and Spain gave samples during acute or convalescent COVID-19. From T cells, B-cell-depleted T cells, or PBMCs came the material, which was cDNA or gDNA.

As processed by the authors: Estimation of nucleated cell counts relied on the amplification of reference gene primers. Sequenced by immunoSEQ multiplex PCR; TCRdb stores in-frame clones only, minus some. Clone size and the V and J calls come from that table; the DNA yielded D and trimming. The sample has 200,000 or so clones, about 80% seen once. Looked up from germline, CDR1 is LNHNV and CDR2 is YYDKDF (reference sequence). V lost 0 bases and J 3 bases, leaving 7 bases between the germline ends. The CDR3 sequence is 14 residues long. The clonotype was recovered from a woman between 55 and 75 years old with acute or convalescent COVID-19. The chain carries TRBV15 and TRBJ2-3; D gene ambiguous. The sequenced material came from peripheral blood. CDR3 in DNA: TGTGCCACCAGCAGAGACCACTCGACAGATACGCAGTATTTT. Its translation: CATSRDHSTDTQYF.